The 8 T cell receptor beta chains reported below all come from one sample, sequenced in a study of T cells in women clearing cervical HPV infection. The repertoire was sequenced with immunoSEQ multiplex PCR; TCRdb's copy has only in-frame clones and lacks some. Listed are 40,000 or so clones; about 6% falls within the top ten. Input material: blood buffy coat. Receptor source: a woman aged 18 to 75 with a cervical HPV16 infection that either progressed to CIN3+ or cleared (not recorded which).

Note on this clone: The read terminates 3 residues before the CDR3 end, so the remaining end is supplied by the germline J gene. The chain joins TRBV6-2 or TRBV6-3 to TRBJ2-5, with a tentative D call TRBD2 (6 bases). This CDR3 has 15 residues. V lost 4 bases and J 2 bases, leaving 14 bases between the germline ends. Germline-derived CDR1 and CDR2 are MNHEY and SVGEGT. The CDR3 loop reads CASSSGGASQETQYF. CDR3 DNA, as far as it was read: TGTGCCAGCAGTTCCGGGGGAGCCTCTCAAGAGACC.

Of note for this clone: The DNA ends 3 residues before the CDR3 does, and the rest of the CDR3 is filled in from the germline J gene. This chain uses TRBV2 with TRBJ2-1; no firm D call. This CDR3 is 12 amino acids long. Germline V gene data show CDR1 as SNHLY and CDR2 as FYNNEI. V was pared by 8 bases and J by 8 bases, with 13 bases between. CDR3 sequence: CASEPLGDEQFF. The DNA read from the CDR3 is TGTGCCAGCGAGCCACTGGGCGATGAG.

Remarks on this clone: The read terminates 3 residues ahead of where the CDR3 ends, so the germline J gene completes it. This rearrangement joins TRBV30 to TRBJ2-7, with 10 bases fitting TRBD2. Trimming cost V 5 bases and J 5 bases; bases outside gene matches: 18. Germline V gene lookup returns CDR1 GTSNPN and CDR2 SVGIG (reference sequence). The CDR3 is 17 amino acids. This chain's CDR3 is CAWSRASGRFFYNEQYF. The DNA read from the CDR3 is TGTGCCTGGTCTCGGGCTAGCGGGAGATTTTTCTATAACGAG.

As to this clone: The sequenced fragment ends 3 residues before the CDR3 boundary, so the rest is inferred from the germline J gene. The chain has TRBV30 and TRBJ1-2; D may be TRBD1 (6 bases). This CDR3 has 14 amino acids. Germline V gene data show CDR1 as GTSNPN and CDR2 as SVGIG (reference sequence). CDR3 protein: CAWSPGQGIYDYTF. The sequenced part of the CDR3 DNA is TGTGCCTGGAGTCCGGGCCAGGGGATCTACGAC.

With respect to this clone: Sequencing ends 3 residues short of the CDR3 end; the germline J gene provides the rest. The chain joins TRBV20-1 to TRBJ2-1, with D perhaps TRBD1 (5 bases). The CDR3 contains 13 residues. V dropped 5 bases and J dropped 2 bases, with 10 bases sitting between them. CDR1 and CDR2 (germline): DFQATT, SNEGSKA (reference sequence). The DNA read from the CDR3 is TGCAGTGCTCCAGGGAATACCTACAATGAG. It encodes CSAPGNTYNE. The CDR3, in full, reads CSAPGNTYNEQFF.

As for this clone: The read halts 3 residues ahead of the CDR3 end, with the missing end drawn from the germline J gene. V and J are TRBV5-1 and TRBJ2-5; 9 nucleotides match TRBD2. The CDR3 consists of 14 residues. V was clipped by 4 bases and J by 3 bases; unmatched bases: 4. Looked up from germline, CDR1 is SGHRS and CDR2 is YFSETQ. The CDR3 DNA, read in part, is TGCGCCAGCAGCGGGGCGGGGGGGAAAGAGACC. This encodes CASSGAGGKET. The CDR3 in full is CASSGAGGKETQYF.

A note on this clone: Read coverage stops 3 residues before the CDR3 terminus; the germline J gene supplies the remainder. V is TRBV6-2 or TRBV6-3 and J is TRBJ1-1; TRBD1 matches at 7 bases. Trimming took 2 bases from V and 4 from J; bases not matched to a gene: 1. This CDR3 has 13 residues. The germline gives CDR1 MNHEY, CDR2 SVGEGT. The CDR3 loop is CASSYRDSTEAFF. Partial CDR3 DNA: TGTGCCAGCAGTTACCGGGACAGCACTGAA.

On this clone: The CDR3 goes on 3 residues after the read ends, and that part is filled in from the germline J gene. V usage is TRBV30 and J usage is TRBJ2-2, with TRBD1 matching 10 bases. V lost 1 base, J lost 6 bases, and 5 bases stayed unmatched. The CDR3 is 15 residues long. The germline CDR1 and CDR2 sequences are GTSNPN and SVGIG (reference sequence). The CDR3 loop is CAWSARDRGPGELFF. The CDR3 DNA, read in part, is TGTGCCTGGAGTGCCCGGGACAGGGGTCCCGGGGAG.